Shown below are 27 T cell receptor beta chains from a single sample sequenced in a study of OX40 agonist ivuxolimab in advanced cancers. TCRdb's table, derived via immunoSEQ multiplex PCR, lists solely in-frame clones and lacks some. The table lists about 120,000 clones, around 93% of them singletons. The sample in question was CD4+ or CD8+ T cells sorted from blood, obtained in a trial of the OX40 agonist ivuxolimab. Source of these receptors: an adult with an advanced solid tumor such as melanoma, head and neck, liver or kidney cancer.

This sequence joins TRBV10-2 and TRBJ2-5, with D uncertain. CDR1 is WSHSY, CDR2 SAAADI, per germline. The CDR3 covers 14 residues. Trimming took off 8 bases at V and 5 bases at J, with 18 bases between the two ends. CDR3 nucleotides: TGCGCCAGCTCCCCGGACGAACCCAATGAGACCCAGTACTTC. Amino acid sequence: CASSPDEPNETQYF.

The chain combines TRBV11-3 with TRBJ1-1; no clear D. CDR1 and CDR2 (germline): SGHNT, YENEEA. V lost 5 bases, J lost 5 bases, and 12 bases lay in between. This CDR3 comprises 13 residues. The CDR3 loop reads CASSPSGRTEAFF. The CDR3 coding sequence is TGTGCCAGCAGCCCTTCAGGAAGGACTGAAGCTTTCTTT. Filled out from reference TRBV11-3 and TRBJ1-1, the complete variable domain reads EAGVVQSPRYKIIEKKQPVAFWCNPISGHNTLYWYLQNLGQGPELLIRYENEEAVDDSQLPKDRFSAERLKGVDSTLKIQPAELGDSAVYLCASSPSGRTEAFFGQGTRLTVV.

This sequence joins TRBV5-1 and TRBJ2-5; D is ambiguous. Trimming removed 0 bases from V and 4 bases from J, with 10 bases in between. The CDR3 spans 14 residues. Germline V lookup: CDR1 SGHRS, CDR2 YFSETQ. The CDR3 DNA sequence: TGCGCCAGCAGCTTGGAACGGCCGGGAGAGACCCAGTACTTC. This encodes CASSLERPGETQYF.

The chain couples TRBV30 to TRBJ1-1, with D hard to call. Per the germline V gene, CDR1 is GTSNPN and CDR2 is SVGIG (reference sequence). The CDR3 runs to 14 residues. V shed 0 bases and J shed 0 bases, with 8 bases lying between them. CDR3 sequence (DNA): TGTGCCTGGAGTGTACAGCTAGTGAACACTGAAGCTTTCTTT. Translation gives CAWSVQLVNTEAFF.

The chain couples TRBV5-1 to TRBJ1-5, with 7 bases identical to TRBD1. The CDR3 sequence is 16 residues long. Per germline, CDR1 SGHRS and CDR2 YFSETQ. The trim removed 4 bases at V and 3 bases at J, leaving 10 bases unmatched. CDR3 residues: CASSPGGQILNQPQHF. Written as DNA, the CDR3 is TGCGCCAGCAGCCCCGGGGGACAGATCCTCAATCAGCCCCAGCATTTT. Using reference TRBV5-1 and TRBJ1-5 for the parts outside the CDR3, the full variable domain is KAGVTQTPRYLIKTRGQQVTLSCSPISGHRSVSWYQQTPGQGLQFLFEYFSETQRNKGNFPGRFSGRQFSNSRSEMNVSTLELGDSALYLCASSPGGQILNQPQHFGDGTRLSIL.

V usage is TRBV18 and J usage is TRBJ1-5, with no clear D. The V gene lost 2 bases and the J gene lost 0 bases, with 8 bases spanning the gap. Looked up from germline, CDR1 is KGHSH and CDR2 is LQKENI. This CDR3 region has 15 residues. DNA for the CDR3: TGTGCCAGCTCACCATCCGCACTTAGCAATCAGCCCCAGCATTTT. It is translated as CASSPSALSNQPQHF. Full variable domain (rest looked up from reference TRBV18 and TRBJ1-5): NAGVMQNPRHLVRRRGQEARLRCSPMKGHSHVYWYRQLPEEGLKFMVYLQKENIIDESGMPKERFSAEFPKEGPSILRIQQVVRGDSAAYFCASSPSALSNQPQHFGDGTRLSIL.

The chain is built from TRBV25-1 and TRBJ1-1; D not certain. Germline V gene lookup returns CDR1 MGHDK and CDR2 SYGVNS. The CDR3 is 11 residues long. V gave up 8 bases and J gave up 1 base, with 5 bases separating them. CDR3 nucleotides: TGTGCCAGCCGCCGGAACACTGAAGCTTTCTTT. Its translation is CASRRNTEAFF.

The gene calls are TRBV18 and TRBJ2-5, with TRBD1 matching over 7 bases. The junction had 4 bases not matched to a gene; V was cut back by 4 bases and J by 2 bases. The CDR3 runs 14 residues. The germline V gene encodes CDR1 KGHSH and CDR2 LQKENI. This CDR3 is CASSLQTGQETQYF. The CDR3 region has the DNA TGTGCCAGCTCACTCCAGACAGGGCAAGAGACCCAGTACTTC.

The chain combines TRBV6-5 with TRBJ2-7, with a tentative D call TRBD1 (5 bases). Trimming took off 6 bases at V and 1 base at J, with 13 bases between the two ends. Germline lookup yields CDR1 MNHEY and CDR2 SVGAGI. This CDR3 has 14 amino acids. The chain's CDR3 is CASRRLTESYEQYF. As DNA, the CDR3 is TGTGCCAGCAGAAGATTGACAGAATCCTACGAGCAGTACTTC.

This rearrangement joins TRBV5-1 to TRBJ2-1; 13 positions agree with TRBD2. Germline V gene sequence: CDR1 SGHRS, CDR2 YFSETQ. This CDR3 is 15 amino acids long. V lost 3 bases to trimming and J lost 5 bases; unmatched junction nucleotides: 2. The CDR3 here is CASSYGLAGDNEQFF. The CDR3, as DNA: TGCGCCAGCAGCTACGGACTAGCGGGGGACAATGAGCAGTTCTTC.

The J gene is TRBJ2-5, the V gene TRBV9; 11 nucleotides line up with TRBD2. V trimming: 0 bases; J trimming: 0 bases; junction bases outside the gene matches: 4. The CDR3 loop spans 17 amino acids. Per germline, CDR1 SGDLS and CDR2 YYNGEE. CDR3 in DNA: TGTGCCAGCAGCGTAGGTCTAGCGGGGGGTCACCAAGAGACCCAGTACTTC. Its protein is CASSVGLAGGHQETQYF.

The V and J genes are TRBV4-2 and TRBJ2-1, with D hard to call. The germline V and J ends were trimmed by 0 bases and 3 bases, with 15 bases remaining between them. The CDR3 has 17 amino acids. Germline V gives CDR1 LGHNA, CDR2 YNFKEQ. As DNA, the CDR3 is TGTGCCAGCAGCCAAGAAGCCAGCCCGAAAGACTACAATGAGCAGTTCTTC. It codes for CASSQEASPKDYNEQFF.

The chain uses TRBV12-2 and TRBJ2-7. TRBV12-2 is flagged as a pseudogene. This CDR3 contains 14 residues. CDR3 in amino acids: CASRTPGTPYEQYF. In nucleotides, the CDR3 is TGTGCAAGTCGTACACCGGGGACCCCCTACGAGCAGTACTTC.

This clone was recorded only once. The genes are TRBV18 and TRBJ2-1; 12 bases agree with TRBD2. V gave up 3 bases and J gave up 8 bases; unmatched junction bases: 8. The CDR3 consists of 16 residues. Germline CDR1 reads KGHSH; CDR2 reads LQKENI. In DNA, the CDR3 is TGTGCCAGCTCACCTCCCGGACTAGCGGGACAAGATGAGCAGTTCTTC. Translation gives CASSPPGLAGQDEQFF.

This rearrangement joins TRBV2 to TRBJ2-1, with a tentative D call TRBD1 (6 bases). The CDR3 sequence is 15 residues long. Trimming removed 5 bases from V and 1 base from J, with 12 bases in between. In germline, CDR1 is SNHLY, CDR2 FYNNEI. CDR3 region: CASSTTGMSYNEQFF. DNA for the CDR3: TGTGCCAGCAGTACTACAGGGATGTCCTACAATGAGCAGTTCTTC.

V is TRBV5-1 and J is TRBJ2-1; no clear D. The V and J ends lost 4 bases and 15 bases respectively, with 20 bases between them. This CDR3 is built from 13 residues. Germline CDR1 and CDR2: SGHRS and YFSETQ. The CDR3, as DNA: TGCGCCAGCAGCCCGTATTCAGACACCGATCGGTTCTTC. The encoded protein is CASSPYSDTDRFF.

This clone was counted once. The V gene is TRBV7-2, the J gene TRBJ2-1; 11 bases map to TRBD2. Germline trimming cut 5 bases from V and 4 bases from J; bases unmatched to any gene: 13. Germline CDR1 and CDR2: SGHTA and FQGNSA. This CDR3 comprises 18 residues. The CDR3 DNA sequence: TGTGCCAGCAGCCCCGATAGGTCGGGACTAGCGGCTTACAATGAGCAGTTCTTC. This codes for CASSPDRSGLAAYNEQFF.

This sequence joins TRBV28 and TRBJ1-2; D possibly corresponds to TRBD1 (5 bases). The germline gives CDR1 MDHEN, CDR2 SYDVKM. V was pared by 3 bases and J by 8 bases, with 10 bases between. This CDR3 is 12 amino acids long. In nucleotides, the CDR3 is TGTGCCAGCAGTTTGAAGGGGCCCGGCTACACCTTC. Its translation is CASSLKGPGYTF.

This chain connects TRBV5-4 to TRBJ2-4, with a tentative D call TRBD2 (5 bases). The V end lost 4 bases, the J end lost 0 bases, and 14 bases lay between the germline ends. CDR3 length: 16 amino acids. Germline V CDR1 and CDR2: SGHNT, YYREEE (reference sequence). This CDR3 is CASSDRGSLAKNIQYF. The CDR3 DNA sequence: TGTGCCAGCAGCGATCGGGGTTCACTAGCCAAAAACATTCAGTACTTC. Full variable domain (remainder filled in from reference TRBV5-4 and TRBJ2-4): ETGVTQSPTHLIKTRGQQVTLRCSSQSGHNTVSWYQQALGQGPQFIFQYYREEENGRGNFPPRFSGLQFPNYSSELNVNALELDDSALYLCASSDRGSLAKNIQYFGAGTRLSVL.

The V and J genes are TRBV9 and TRBJ2-2; a weak D match, TRBD1 (5 bases). Trimming left V 0 bases short and J 5 bases short, with 11 bases between. Germline V gene lookup returns CDR1 SGDLS and CDR2 YYNGEE. The CDR3 spans 15 residues. CDR3 DNA sequence: TGTGCCAGCAGCGTAGATGGCCAGGGAACCGGGGAGCTGTTTTTT. Protein sequence: CASSVDGQGTGELFF. Full variable domain (missing parts from reference TRBV9 and TRBJ2-2): DSGVTQTPKHLITATGQRVTLRCSPRSGDLSVYWYQQSLDQGLQFLIQYYNGEERAKGNILERFSAQQFPDLHSELNLSSLELGDSALYFCASSVDGQGTGELFFGEGSRLTVL.

The chain combines TRBV28 with TRBJ2-2; 8 nucleotides align to TRBD2. This CDR3 contains 16 residues. Germline CDR1 and CDR2: MDHEN and SYDVKM. V gave up 4 bases and J gave up 7 bases; unmatched junction bases: 11. The CDR3 sequence: CASSSHPPGRDGELFF. CDR3 nucleotide sequence: TGTGCCAGCAGTTCCCACCCCCCCGGGAGGGACGGGGAGCTGTTTTTT.

V gene TRBV27 combines with J gene TRBJ2-1; 8 bases match TRBD1. The length of the CDR3 is 15 residues. CDR1 is MNHEY and CDR2 is SMNVEV in the germline V gene (reference sequence). Germline trimming cut 10 bases from V and 1 base from J; bases unmatched to any gene: 9. The CDR3 region has the DNA TGTGCCACCGATCCGGACAGGGTTTCCTACAATGAGCAGTTCTTC. Encoded protein: CATDPDRVSYNEQFF.

The rearrangement joins TRBV7-7 to TRBJ2-1; D possibly matches TRBD1 or TRBD2 (5 bases each). This CDR3 is 13 amino acids long. V shed 5 bases and J shed 9 bases, with 14 bases lying between them. Germline V CDR1 and CDR2: SSHAT, FNYEAQ (reference sequence). The CDR3: CASSTREGLEQFF. The CDR3 DNA reads TGTGCCAGCAGCACTCGTGAGGGGCTTGAGCAGTTCTTC. Combining the CDR3 with reference TRBV7-7 and TRBJ2-1 gives the whole variable domain GAGVSQSPRYKVTKRGQDVTLRCDPISSHATLYWYQQALGQGPEFLTYFNYEAQPDKSGLPSDRFSAERPEGSISTLTIQRTEQRDSAMYRCASSTREGLEQFFGPGTRLTVL.

This chain uses TRBV5-1 with TRBJ1-6; TRBD1 might be the D (5 bases). CDR1 and CDR2 (germline): SGHRS, YFSETQ. The CDR3 is made up of 17 amino acids. Trimming pared 0 bases from V and 6 bases from J, leaving 16 bases between. The CDR3 protein is CASSLAFRGTTNSPLHF. The CDR3 nucleotides read TGCGCCAGCAGCTTGGCCTTCAGAGGGACTACTAATTCACCCCTCCACTTT. Full variable domain (missing parts from reference TRBV5-1 and TRBJ1-6): KAGVTQTPRYLIKTRGQQVTLSCSPISGHRSVSWYQQTPGQGLQFLFEYFSETQRNKGNFPGRFSGRQFSNSRSEMNVSTLELGDSALYLCASSLAFRGTTNSPLHFGNGTRLTVT.

V and J are TRBV5-1 and TRBJ2-5, with TRBD1 identical over 9 bases. The CDR3 runs 15 residues. V shed 4 bases and J 5 bases; nucleotides not matched to a gene: 9. Germline assignment: CDR1 SGHRS and CDR2 YFSETQ. The CDR3 region is CASSPIGTGHETQYF. Here the CDR3 DNA reads TGCGCCAGCAGCCCCATAGGGACAGGGCATGAGACCCAGTACTTC.

J is TRBJ2-1 and V is TRBV6-1; D call uncertain. The CDR3 runs 14 residues. Germline loops: CDR1 MNHNS, CDR2 SASEGT. V lost 2 bases and J lost 0, with 5 bases in between. This CDR3 is CASSEQISYNEQFF. For the CDR3, the DNA is TGTGCCAGCAGTGAACAGATCTCCTACAATGAGCAGTTCTTC.

V is TRBV6-1 and J is TRBJ2-3, with D maybe TRBD1 (5 bases). The CDR3 extends over 14 amino acids. Germline V gene lookup returns CDR1 MNHNS and CDR2 SASEGT. The ends were cut back, 4 bases at V and 6 bases at J, with 14 bases in the middle. The CDR3 sequence: CASSGQGPGDTQYF. The CDR3 DNA reads as TGTGCCAGCAGTGGCCAAGGGCCAGGGGATACGCAGTATTTT.